Sequencing of this T cell receptor (beta chain) was carried out in a study of blood T cell repertoires in COVID-19 (TCRdb year 2020). Concerning the study at large: The collaborator samples originated in the United States, Italy and Spain and spanned the acute and convalescent phases of COVID-19. Subjects who had been exposed to COVID-19, were actively infected with it, or had recovered from it provided the deeply sampled blood TCRbeta repertoires that made up the dataset. The material from the prospective study consisted of cDNA or gDNA derived from T cells, B-cell-depleted T cells, or PBMCs. Samples came from the ongoing ImmuneRACE study (first 160 participants) plus 1,254 subjects from 6 global collaborators. HLA class I and class II types, where available, came from metadata supplied by the sample provider rather than from assay-based typing. A de-identified subject ID, COVID-19 status, age in years and sex were almost always included in the sample metadata. The repertoires were released in a freely available public database meant as a resource for research on the immune response to SARS-CoV-2.

One collaborating source in Seattle enrolled patients while the patients were actively infected and followed the patients over time throughout the course of disease. Each collaborating institution followed its own protocols to collect whole blood in K2EDTA tubes. For TCRbeta analysis, collaborator samples were shipped as frozen whole blood, as isolated PBMCs, or as DNA extracted from either sample type. The paper's findings and limits, for the study overall: Clinical and demographic metadata were provided uncurated, with the amount varying by source and participant.

In this sample, this clone turned up once. No cognate antigen has been identified for it. One base away there is no much larger clone; base qualities are not given. Taken from cysteine to phenylalanine, the CDR3 has 14 residues. Only the CDR3 region is kept as DNA, spanning 42 bases read in frame from base 1. Relative to germline, V is 3 bases shorter and J is 6 bases shorter, with 17 bases between their ends. Reading the germline V gene (reference sequence) gives CDR1 DFQATT and CDR2 SNEGSKA. The immunoSEQ Assay, a bias-controlled multiplex PCR, was used to amplify TCRbeta CDR3 regions from genomic DNA. The study's own analysis went as follows. Within the assay, amplification of reference gene primers was used to estimate how many nucleated cells each sample contained. To quantify the absolute abundance of each unique TCRbeta CDR3 rearrangement, sequence reads were collapsed and filtered. For each sample, productive Simpson clonality was calculated as the square root of Simpson's diversity index across productive rearrangements. TCRdb took this table from immuneACCESS and kept in-frame rearrangements with V and J called. Such tables lack part of the clones; where checked against another copy, unresolved V genes explain under half of the gap, and the rest is unexplained. The DNA gave D and trimming, while V, J and clone size come from that table. The table for this sample lists about 220,000 clones; around four fifths of them were counted only once. Approximately 5.2% of the sample lies in the top ten.

The sequencing sample was made of peripheral blood. The chain joins TRBV20-1 to TRBJ1-2; 5 matching bases give a weak D call of TRBD1. This receptor was obtained from a woman aged 70-85 years with COVID-19, enrolled during active disease. The nucleotide sequence is given as TGCAGTGCTAGTGGGGGAGGAGTCGGGGATGGCTACACCTTC. Its protein product is CSASGGGVGDGYTF.